The 5 T cell receptor beta chains below come from one sample, sequenced in a study of T cells in Graves' hyperthyroidism and ophthalmopathy. RNA transcripts provided the source from which TCR beta CDR3 regions were amplified. First-round RT-PCR targeting the TCR CDR3 was performed with the HTBI primer set. TCRdb re-analysed the multiplex PCR reads in MiXCR, keeping a single row per CDR3 protein. The data hold 700,000 to 950,000 distinct CDR3 sequences, with around a third observed a single time. The sample was blood. These receptors originate from a woman aged 35 to 49 with Graves' hyperthyroidism.

The rearrangement joins TRBV19 to TRBJ1-2; weak D call: TRBD1 (5 bases). CDR3 length: 15 residues. Trimming removed 4 bases at V and 6 bases at J, with 18 bases between. Germline V CDR1 and CDR2: LNHDA, SQIVND (reference sequence). The CDR3 DNA reads TGTGCCAGTAGTAGACAGTCTGAAGAGGGAAATGGCTACACCTTC. Translation gives CASSRQSEEGNGYTF.

This chain connects TRBV4-2 to TRBJ2-1; the D is unclear. The length of the CDR3 is 12 residues. Trimming shortened V by 2 bases and J by 8 bases, and 7 bases separated the two germline ends. Per germline, CDR1 LGHNA and CDR2 YNFKEQ. CDR3 sequence reads: CASSQSRDEQFF. The CDR3 DNA reads TGTGCCAGCAGCCAATCACGGGATGAGCAGTTCTTC.

This rearrangement joins TRBV15 to TRBJ2-5, with TRBD1 matching over 8 bases. This CDR3 contains 15 residues. Germline CDR1 LNHNV, CDR2 YYDKDF (reference sequence). The junction had 12 bases not matched to a gene; V was cut back by 3 bases and J by 9 bases. The CDR3 spells CATSSYSGQGKAQYF. In DNA, the CDR3 is TGTGCCACCAGCAGTTACTCAGGACAGGGAAAGGCCCAGTACTTC.

About this clonotype: A read error may account for a junction end that differs from germline. The chain recombines TRBV6-5 with TRBJ2-6; D might be TRBD1 (5 bases). The CDR3 is made up of 15 amino acids. Germline V lookup: CDR1 MNHEY, CDR2 SVGAGI. This CDR3 reads CASSGDSSRANVLTF. The CDR3 bases are TGTGCCAGCAGTGGTGACAGCTCTAGGGCCAACGTCCTGACTTTC.

This clonotype was detected a few times. The DNA of the CDR3 is TGTGCCAGCAGCCAAGAAGTGGACAGGGGATGGGGCTATGGCTACACCTTC. Protein sequence: CASSQEVDRGWGYGYTF. The V gene is TRBV9, the J gene TRBJ1-2; TRBD1 agrees at 9 bases. CDR1 and CDR2 from the germline V gene are SGDLS and YYNGEE. The V gene end was trimmed by 4 bases and the J gene end by 4 bases; junction bases not matched to a gene: 14. The CDR3 runs 17 residues.